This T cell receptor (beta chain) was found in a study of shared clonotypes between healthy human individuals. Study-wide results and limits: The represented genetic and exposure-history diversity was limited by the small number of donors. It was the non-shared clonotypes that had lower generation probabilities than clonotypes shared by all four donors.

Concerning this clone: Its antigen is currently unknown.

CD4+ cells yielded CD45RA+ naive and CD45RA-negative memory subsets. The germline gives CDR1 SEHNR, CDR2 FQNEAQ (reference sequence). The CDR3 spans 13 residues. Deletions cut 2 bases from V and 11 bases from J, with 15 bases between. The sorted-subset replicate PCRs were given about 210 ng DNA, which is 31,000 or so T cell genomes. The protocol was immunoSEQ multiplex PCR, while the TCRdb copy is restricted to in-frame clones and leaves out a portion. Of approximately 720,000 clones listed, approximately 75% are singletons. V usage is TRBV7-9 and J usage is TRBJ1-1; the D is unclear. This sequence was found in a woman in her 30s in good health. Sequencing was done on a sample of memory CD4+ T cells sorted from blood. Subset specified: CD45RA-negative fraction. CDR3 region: CASSLSNPWVAFF. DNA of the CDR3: TGTGCCAGCAGCTTATCAAACCCCTGGGTCGCTTTCTTT.